One and the same sample provided the 12 T cell receptor beta chains below, sequenced in a study of T-cell reconstitution after alpha-beta-depleted transplantation in children. TCRbeta library construction was performed incorporating unique molecular identifiers. A single record per CDR3 protein comes from TCRdb applying MiXCR to the PCR reads. The profile covers about 1,000,000 distinct CDR3 sequences, with roughly 29% appearing a single time and over 25% taken by the ten largest. The specimen was PBMCs, mostly from graft donor cells, collected 360 days after TCRalphabeta/CD19-depleted stem cell transplant. These receptors came from a boy in the first two years of life who had a stem cell transplant for SCID, so the T cells may come from the graft donor.

CDR3 loop: CSVAQGHYGYTF. In nucleotides, the CDR3 is TGCAGCGTTGCTCAGGGCCACTATGGCTACACCTTC. This chain joins TRBV29-1 and TRBJ1-2; a weak D match, TRBD1 (5 bases). Germline CDR1 and CDR2: SQVTM and ANQGSEA. Trimming left V 4 bases short and J 3 bases short, with 9 bases between. The CDR3 extends over 12 amino acids.

This clonotype turned up a few times. The chain couples TRBV5-1 to TRBJ2-3; 9 bases line up with TRBD1. J lost 5 bases, V lost 4 bases, and 8 bases had no gene match. Germline CDR1 and CDR2: SGHRS and YFSETQ. The CDR3 is 15 amino acids. The CDR3 DNA follows: TGCGCCAGCAGCCGAAACCGGGACAGGGTAGATACGCAGTATTTT. Protein sequence: CASSRNRDRVDTQYF.

This chain joins TRBV2 and TRBJ2-6; D gene unclear. This CDR3 region has 17 residues. CDR1 SNHLY and CDR2 FYNNEI come from the germline V gene. Trimming cost V 2 bases and J 4 bases, with 15 bases left between them. DNA for the CDR3: TGTGCCAGCAGTGAAACCGGCGGAGTGGAAGGGGCCAACGTCCTGACTTTC. Residues: CASSETGGVEGANVLTF. The variable domain in full, with the rest retrieved from reference TRBV2 and TRBJ2-6, is EPEVTQTPSHQVTQMGQEVILRCVPISNHLYFYWYRQILGQKVEFLVSFYNNEISEKSEIFDDQFSVERPDGSNFTLKIRSTKLEDSAMYFCASSETGGVEGANVLTFGAGSRLTVL.

This clonotype was seen only a few times. The V call is TRBV12-3 or TRBV12-4, the J call TRBJ2-7, with D perhaps TRBD1 or TRBD2 (5 bases each). This CDR3 has 11 amino acids. The germline V and J ends were trimmed by 2 bases and 9 bases, with 8 bases remaining between them. The CDR3 bases are TGTGCCAGCAGTTTACGGGACCGGCAGTACTTC. Its protein is CASSLRDRQYF.

There are a few counts of this clonotype. The gene calls are TRBV5-1 and TRBJ2-3; D is perhaps TRBD1 (5 bases). Trimming removed 0 bases at V and 3 bases at J, with 11 bases between. This CDR3 is built from 15 residues. Germline assignment: CDR1 SGHRS and CDR2 YFSETQ. Written as DNA, the CDR3 is TGCGCCAGCAGCTTGGGGGGCCACGGGACAGATACGCAGTATTTT. Its translation is CASSLGGHGTDTQYF.

This rearrangement joins TRBV4-1 to TRBJ1-1; 10 bases map to TRBD1. The V segment lost 1 base and the J segment 7 bases; nucleotides outside the gene matches: 9. CDR3 length: 16 residues. CDR1 and CDR2 from the germline V gene are MGHRA and YSYEKL. CDR3 protein: CASSQVLTGGSGEAFF. The CDR3 nucleotides are TGCGCCAGCAGCCAAGTCCTGACAGGGGGCTCGGGTGAAGCTTTCTTT.

The J gene is TRBJ2-7, the V gene TRBV5-1; tentative D call: TRBD1 (5 bases). Germline assignment: CDR1 SGHRS and CDR2 YFSETQ. The CDR3 runs to 15 residues. Trimming took 0 bases from V and 2 from J, leaving 12 bases between them. The CDR3 DNA follows: TGCGCCAGCAGCTTGGACTGGACAAGGCCCTACGAGCAGTACTTC. This codes for CASSLDWTRPYEQYF.

The chain couples TRBV6-5 to TRBJ2-2, with 11 positions matching TRBD1. The V and J ends lost 2 bases and 4 bases, in that order; junction bases with no gene match: 3. Germline V lookup: CDR1 MNHEY, CDR2 SVGAGI. This CDR3 has 16 residues. CDR3: CASSYRGTGGTGELFF. CDR3 in DNA: TGTGCCAGCAGTTACCGAGGGACAGGGGGCACCGGGGAGCTGTTTTTT.

The V call is TRBV6-5, the J call TRBJ2-2, with D hard to call. CDR1 is MNHEY, CDR2 SVGAGI, per germline. V lost 2 bases, J lost 0 bases, and 7 bases lay in between. This CDR3 is 15 amino acids long. The CDR3 coding sequence is TGTGCCAGCAGTTACGGGCAGCCGAACACCGGGGAGCTGTTTTTT. Amino acid sequence: CASSYGQPNTGELFF.

The chain uses TRBV30 and TRBJ2-1; D ambiguous. V was pared by 1 base and J by 5 bases, with 9 bases between. CDR1 and CDR2 (germline): GTSNPN, SVGIG (reference sequence). This CDR3 contains 13 residues. In DNA, the CDR3 is TGTGCCTGGAGTGGTACACTTAACAATGAGCAGTTCTTC. Encoded protein: CAWSGTLNNEQFF. Together with reference TRBV30 and TRBJ2-1, the CDR3 gives the full variable domain: SQTIHQWPATLVQPVGSPLSLECTVEGTSNPNLYWYRQAAGRGLQLLFYSVGIGQISSEVPQNLSASRPQDRQFILSSKKLLLSDSGFYLCAWSGTLNNEQFFGPGTRLTVL.

A word on this clonotype: One end of the junction is discordant with germline, which a read error may explain. The CDR3 region is CSSRDGRQKPDTQYF. As DNA, the CDR3 is TGCAGTTCTAGAGATGGTAGGCAGAAGCCAGATACGCAGTATTTT. The gene calls are TRBV20-1 and TRBJ2-3; D not resolved. CDR1 DFQATT and CDR2 SNEGSKA come from the germline V gene (reference sequence). This CDR3 region has 15 residues.

The chain uses TRBV13 and TRBJ2-3, with D possibly being TRBD2 (5 bases). The length of the CDR3 is 13 residues. Germline V gives CDR1 PRHDT, CDR2 FYEKMQ (reference sequence). V shed 3 bases and J shed 5 bases, with 9 bases lying between them. CDR3 bases: TGTGCCAGCAGCTTCTTCCGGGGAGATACGCAGTATTTT. Translating it yields CASSFFRGDTQYF.